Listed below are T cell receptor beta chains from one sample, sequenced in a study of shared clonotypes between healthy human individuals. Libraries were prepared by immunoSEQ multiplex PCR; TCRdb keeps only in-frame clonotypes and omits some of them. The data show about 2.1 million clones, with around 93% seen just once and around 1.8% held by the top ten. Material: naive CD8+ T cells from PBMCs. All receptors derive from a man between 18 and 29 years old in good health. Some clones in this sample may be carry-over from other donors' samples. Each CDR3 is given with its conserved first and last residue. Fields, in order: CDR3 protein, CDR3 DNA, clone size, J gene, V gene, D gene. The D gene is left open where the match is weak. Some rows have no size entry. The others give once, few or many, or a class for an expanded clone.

CASSTGLGIDEQFF TGTGCCAGCAGTACGGGACTAGGGATCGATGAGCAGTTCTTC - TRBJ2-1 TRBV11-2 TRBD2
CASRSYRDTRYGYTF TGTGCCAGCAGATCCTACCGGGACACCCGGTATGGCTACACCTTC - TRBJ1-2 TRBV27 -
CASSYAEDSYEQYF TGTGCCAGCAGTTACGCTGAGGACAGCTACGAGCAGTACTTC - TRBJ2-7 TRBV6-5 -
CASSLFSQGASEAFF TGTGCCAGCAGTTTATTTAGTCAGGGGGCTAGTGAAGCTTTCTTT - TRBJ1-1 TRBV28 TRBD1
CASSLIGSVNEQFF TGTGCCAGCAGTTTAATCGGGAGCGTAAATGAGCAGTTCTTC - TRBJ2-1 TRBV27 -
CAFRHWGNTEAFF TGTGCCTTCAGACATTGGGGGAACACTGAAGCTTTCTTT few TRBJ1-1 TRBV30 -
CASSPTRQAPPGNTIYF TGTGCCAGCAGCCCAACGAGACAGGCTCCCCCTGGAAACACCATATATTTT - TRBJ1-3 TRBV7-9 -
CAISEYGQGIVYGYTF TGTGCCATCAGTGAGTATGGACAGGGAATCGTCTATGGCTACACCTTC - TRBJ1-2 TRBV10-3 TRBD1
CASSLRRVETQYF TGCGCCAGCAGCCTTCGTAGGGTGGAGACCCAGTACTTC - TRBJ2-5 TRBV4-1 -
CASSSIAGANTGELFF TGTGCCAGCAGCTCTATAGCGGGTGCGAACACCGGGGAGCTGTTTTTT - TRBJ2-2 TRBV7-6 TRBD2
CASSLKYEQYF TGTGCCAGCAGCTTGAAGTACGAGCAGTACTTC - TRBJ2-7 TRBV13 -
CASSLSPGLRATNEKLFF TGTGCCAGCAGCCTATCGCCGGGGCTCAGGGCAACTAATGAAAAACTGTTTTTT - TRBJ1-4 TRBV7-8 -
CASSLGPGNPLEQYF TGTGCCAGCAGCTTAGGTCCAGGGAACCCCCTCGAGCAGTACTTC - TRBJ2-7 TRBV11-2 -
CASSLEGTGGEEAFF TGTGCCAGCAGTTTAGAAGGGACAGGGGGCGAGGAAGCTTTCTTT - TRBJ1-1 TRBV6-5 TRBD1
CASSLGGLAGGIGSYEQYF TGCGCCAGCAGCTTGGGTGGACTAGCGGGAGGAATTGGCTCCTACGAGCAGTACTTC - TRBJ2-7 TRBV5-1 TRBD2
CASRSWEGYGYTF TGTGCCAGTAGATCGTGGGAAGGCTATGGCTACACCTTC - TRBJ1-2 TRBV19 -
CASSRITSGRAVGHEQYF TGTGCCAGCAGCCGGATAACTAGCGGGAGGGCCGTAGGCCACGAGCAGTACTTC - TRBJ2-7 TRBV14 TRBD2
CASSHGRVPRGNTIYF TGTGCCAGCAGTCACGGACGAGTGCCCCGTGGAAACACCATATATTTT - TRBJ1-3 TRBV27 -
CASSGQGAGQETQYF TGTGCCAGCAGCGGACAGGGTGCGGGGCAAGAGACCCAGTACTTC - TRBJ2-5 TRBV9 -
CASSQVPTAGRDTQYF TGCGCCAGCAGCCAAGTCCCGACTGCCGGTAGAGATACGCAGTATTTT - TRBJ2-3 TRBV4-1 -
CASSLGQRDEQYF TGTGCCAGCAGCCTCGGGCAACGGGACGAGCAGTACTTC - TRBJ2-7 TRBV9 -
CASSSPLAGGPNEQFF TGTGCCAGCAGCTCCCCACTAGCGGGAGGGCCGAATGAGCAGTTCTTC - TRBJ2-1 TRBV7-3 TRBD2
CSVDGQGAWDEQFF TGCAGCGTTGACGGACAGGGGGCTTGGGATGAGCAGTTCTTC - TRBJ2-1 TRBV29-1 TRBD1